This is a list of T cell receptor beta chains from one sample in a study of blood T cell repertoires in COVID-19. Profiling relied on immunoSEQ multiplex PCR, and the TCRdb table lists in-frame clones only, not all of them. The top ten clones hold around 3% of a sample with about 120,000 clones, 88% of them seen once. Sequencing input: peripheral blood. The receptors shown here come from a woman aged 45-59 years with acute or convalescent COVID-19. The CDR3 runs from the conserved cysteine through the conserved F or W.

V gene,CDR3 protein
TRBV19,CASRNVGTDPRGDGYTF
TRBV19,CASSMLAGDLDEQFF
TRBV27,CASTGVHNEQYF
TRBV28,CASQPSAGQNEQFF
TRBV6-5,CASRQGITSHEQYF
TRBV5-4,CASSLWTGQGADTQYF
TRBV9,CASSVETGGFNEQFF
TRBV20-1,CSASGSYEQYF
TRBV19,CASSTGQGGHEQYF
TRBV6-2/TRBV6-3,CASSSGGGAGNQPQHF
TRBV19,CARNRVEDTEAFF
TRBV18,CASSPPQGAGRNQPQHF
TRBV30,CAWSVTVQETQYF
TRBV24-1,CATSPAGANTGELFF
TRBV4-2,CASSQFSSAGGNTIYF
TRBV2,CASSNSRGIDYGYTF
TRBV28,CASREGSSNEKLFF
TRBV3-1/TRBV3-2,CASSQGASAGEQYF
TRBV29-1,CSVDGLQGLANYGYTF
TRBV10-1,CASSRTGGFYGYTF
TRBV9,CASSDPHSVTGGSGNTIYF
TRBV20-1,CSASRGQSDTGELFF
TRBV5-5,CASSPGTNYEQYF
TRBV2,CASLPDRVDNSPLHF
TRBV7-9,CASSLGIGETNTEAFF
TRBV7-2,CASSLTGVYEQYF
TRBV7-8,CASSPSPSYEQYF
TRBV7-9,CASTYSSRGNEQFF
TRBV4-2,CASSQSGRNNEQFF
TRBV9,CASSGIYNEQFF
TRBV7-9,CASSPRFDTEAFF
TRBV19,CASRPPGQRYNSPLHF
TRBV6-6,CASASPSGALDEQYF
TRBV14,CASSRQPTEKLFF
TRBV6-6,CASRGQPNTEAFF
TRBV19,CASSRTGGANIQYF
TRBV2,CASSRGGPMGGVTYEQYF
TRBV6-6,CASSYYAGLGNQPQHF
TRBV18,CASSRSQGVPNEKLFF
TRBV28,CASSLRSYEQYF